These T cell receptor beta chains were read from a single sample in a study of cytomegalovirus exposure and HLA in healthy donors. Using immunoSEQ multiplex PCR, the repertoire was profiled, and TCRdb retains in-frame clones only, with some absent. This sample has about 200,000 clones; approximately 78% occur once, and the top ten carry 2.7%. The sequencing sample was made of PBMCs. These receptors all come from a middle-aged woman in good health and CMV-seronegative. CDR3s include the opening cysteine and the closing phenylalanine or tryptophan. The D gene is left open where the match is weak. For some rows the clone size is stated as once, few or many, or as a class when expanded; others skip it.

J: TRBJ1-1
V: TRBV9
size: NA
D: NA
CDR3: CASSNIQGGNTEAFF
DNA: TGTGCCAGCAGCAATATCCAGGGAGGGAACACTGAAGCTTTCTTT

J: TRBJ2-3
V: TRBV7-3
size: once
D: TRBD2
CDR3: CASSAQKIAGGFTDTQYF
DNA: TGTGCCAGCAGCGCCCAAAAAATAGCGGGAGGCTTCACAGATACGCAGTATTTT

J: TRBJ2-7
V: TRBV5-5
size: NA
D: NA
CDR3: CASSLAIGYGSGRTYEQYF
DNA: TGTGCCAGCAGCTTGGCCATCGGTTATGGCAGCGGAAGAACCTACGAGCAGTACTTC

J: TRBJ2-5
V: TRBV7-3
size: NA
D: TRBD1
CDR3: CASSSDLGQIQETQYF
DNA: TGTGCCAGCAGCTCAGACCTGGGACAGATTCAAGAGACCCAGTACTTC

J: TRBJ2-3
V: TRBV15
size: NA
D: TRBD1
CDR3: CATSRLSTGMDTQYF
DNA: TGTGCCACCAGCAGACTATCGACAGGGATGGATACGCAGTATTTT

J: TRBJ2-1
V: TRBV18
size: NA
D: NA
CDR3: CASSPPNNEQFF
DNA: TGTGCCAGCTCACCACCTAACAATGAGCAGTTCTTC

J: TRBJ1-1
V: TRBV15
size: NA
D: TRBD1
CDR3: CATRTGDNTEAFF
DNA: TGTGCCACGAGGACAGGGGACAACACTGAAGCTTTCTTT

J: TRBJ2-1
V: TRBV6-1
size: NA
D: TRBD2
CDR3: CASKGTRYNEQFF
DNA: TGTGCCAGCAAAGGGACTAGGTACAATGAGCAGTTCTTC

J: TRBJ2-7
V: TRBV29-1
size: NA
D: TRBD2
CDR3: CSALGTSEGEQYF
DNA: TGCAGCGCCCTGGGGACTAGCGAGGGCGAGCAGTACTTC

J: TRBJ2-3
V: TRBV18
size: NA
D: NA
CDR3: CASSGDRYTQYF
DNA: TGTGCCAGCTCAGGCGACAGGTATACGCAGTATTTT

J: TRBJ1-5
V: TRBV27
size: few
D: NA
CDR3: CASSLRGIRVRSNQPQHF
DNA: TGTGCCAGCAGTTTAAGGGGGATAAGGGTAAGAAGCAATCAGCCCCAGCATTTT

J: TRBJ2-3
V: TRBV5-4
size: once
D: NA
CDR3: CASSRRGTGLGDTQYF
DNA: TGTGCCAGCAGCCGCCGGGGGACTGGGCTCGGAGATACGCAGTATTTT

J: TRBJ2-1
V: TRBV29-1
size: NA
D: NA
CDR3: CSHRPASSNEQFF
DNA: TGCAGCCATCGGCCAGCTAGCTCCAATGAGCAGTTCTTC

J: TRBJ2-3
V: TRBV4-2
size: NA
D: TRBD2
CDR3: CASSQDLNSGRGDTQYF
DNA: TGTGCCAGCAGCCAAGATCTAAATAGCGGGAGAGGAGATACGCAGTATTTT

J: TRBJ1-5
V: TRBV7-6
size: NA
D: NA
CDR3: CASSLAPDGPLGNQPQHF
DNA: TGTGCCAGCAGCTTAGCGCCGGATGGGCCGCTTGGCAATCAGCCCCAGCATTTT

J: TRBJ1-1
V: TRBV28
size: NA
D: NA
CDR3: CASSFGRGNTEAFF
DNA: TGTGCCAGCAGTTTCGGCAGGGGGAACACTGAAGCTTTCTTT

J: TRBJ2-2
V: TRBV28
size: NA
D: NA
CDR3: CASAISGEELFF
DNA: TGTGCCAGTGCTATATCGGGAGAGGAGCTGTTTTTT

J: TRBJ2-2
V: TRBV9
size: NA
D: TRBD1
CDR3: CASSAPNRGSGELFF
DNA: TGTGCCAGCAGCGCGCCAAACAGGGGTTCCGGGGAGCTGTTTTTT

J: TRBJ1-3
V: TRBV18
size: NA
D: NA
CDR3: CASSPKEGAGNTIYF
DNA: TGTGCCAGCTCGCCGAAGGAGGGAGCTGGAAACACCATATATTTT

J: TRBJ1-2
V: TRBV30
size: NA
D: NA
CDR3: CAWSVEAGVYYGYTF
DNA: TGTGCCTGGAGTGTGGAGGCAGGGGTTTACTATGGCTACACCTTC

J: TRBJ2-7
V: TRBV19
size: NA
D: NA
CDR3: CASSSGLSYEQYF
DNA: TGTGCCAGTAGTTCGGGACTTTCCTACGAGCAGTACTTC

J: TRBJ2-1
V: TRBV4-2
size: NA
D: NA
CDR3: CASSQDLASTYNEQFF
DNA: TGTGCCAGCAGCCAAGATTTGGCTAGTACCTACAATGAGCAGTTCTTC

J: TRBJ1-5
V: TRBV6-1
size: NA
D: TRBD1
CDR3: CASSRQGADNQPQHF
DNA: TGTGCCAGCAGCAGACAGGGGGCCGACAATCAGCCCCAGCATTTT

J: TRBJ2-7
V: TRBV27
size: NA
D: NA
CDR3: CASSGMDKWGEQYF
DNA: TGTGCCAGCAGTGGTATGGACAAATGGGGCGAGCAGTACTTC

J: TRBJ1-5
V: TRBV5-8
size: NA
D: NA
CDR3: CASSLYSTVTSNQPQHF
DNA: TGTGCCAGCAGCTTGTATTCTACAGTCACTAGCAATCAGCCCCAGCATTTT

J: TRBJ2-1
V: TRBV11-2
size: NA
D: TRBD2
CDR3: CASSPTGGASDEQFF
DNA: TGTGCCAGCAGCCCGACGGGGGGGGCCTCGGATGAGCAGTTCTTC

J: TRBJ2-7
V: TRBV2
size: NA
D: TRBD1
CDR3: CARGGQGYEQYF
DNA: TGTGCCAGGGGGGGACAGGGCTACGAGCAGTACTTC

J: TRBJ1-5
V: TRBV27
size: NA
D: TRBD1
CDR3: CASSQGQAYQPQHF
DNA: TGTGCCAGCAGTCAGGGACAGGCCTATCAGCCCCAGCATTTT

J: TRBJ1-6
V: TRBV28
size: NA
D: TRBD1
CDR3: CASSLPTGPLPLHF
DNA: TGTGCCAGCAGTCTCCCGACAGGGCCGTTACCCCTCCACTTT

J: TRBJ1-2
V: TRBV18
size: NA
D: NA
CDR3: CASSPRAEGYTF
DNA: TGTGCCAGCTCACCGCGTGCGGAAGGCTACACCTTC

J: TRBJ2-2
V: TRBV19
size: NA
D: TRBD2
CDR3: CASSPGTSWSGELFF
DNA: TGTGCCAGTAGTCCTGGGACTAGCTGGTCCGGGGAGCTGTTTTTT

J: TRBJ2-2
V: TRBV30
size: NA
D: TRBD1
CDR3: CAWMQGAGTGELFF
DNA: TGTGCCTGGATGCAGGGGGCGGGCACCGGGGAGCTGTTTTTT

J: TRBJ2-7
V: TRBV4-2
size: NA
D: TRBD1
CDR3: CASGDRVSEQYF
DNA: TGTGCCAGCGGAGACAGGGTCTCCGAGCAGTACTTC

J: TRBJ2-1
V: TRBV5-1
size: NA
D: NA
CDR3: CASSLVAQSYNEQFF
DNA: TGCGCCAGCAGCTTGGTAGCCCAGTCTTACAATGAGCAGTTCTTC

J: TRBJ2-7
V: TRBV6-6
size: NA
D: TRBD1
CDR3: CASTPSGTGSEQYF
DNA: TGTGCCAGCACCCCCTCTGGGACAGGGTCCGAGCAGTACTTC

J: TRBJ2-5
V: TRBV21-1
size: NA
D: NA
CDR3: CASRREKGLAEPTTQETQYF
DNA: TGTGCCAGCAGAAGGGAAAAGGGACTAGCGGAACCTACGACACAAGAGACCCAGTACTTC

J: TRBJ2-7
V: TRBV7-2
size: NA
D: TRBD2
CDR3: CASSSGLASPYEQYF
DNA: TGTGCCAGCAGCTCCGGACTAGCGAGCCCTTACGAGCAGTACTTC

J: TRBJ2-7
V: TRBV6-1
size: NA
D: NA
CDR3: CASSNLIRRAYEQYF
DNA: TGTGCCAGCAGCAACCTGATCCGCAGGGCCTACGAGCAGTACTTC

J: TRBJ2-5
V: TRBV6-1
size: NA
D: TRBD2
CDR3: CAPAGRETQYF
DNA: TGTGCCCCAGCGGGGAGAGAGACCCAGTACTTC